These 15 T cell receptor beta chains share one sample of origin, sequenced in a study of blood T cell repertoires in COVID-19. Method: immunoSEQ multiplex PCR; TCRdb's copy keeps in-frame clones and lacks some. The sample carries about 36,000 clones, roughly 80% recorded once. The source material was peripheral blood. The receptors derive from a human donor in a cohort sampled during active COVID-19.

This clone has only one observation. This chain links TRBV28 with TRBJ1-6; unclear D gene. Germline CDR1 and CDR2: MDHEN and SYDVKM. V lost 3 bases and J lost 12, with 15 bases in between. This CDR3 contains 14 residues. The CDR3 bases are TGTGCCAGCAGTTTGCCTGCAGGTGAAGGACCCCTCCACTTT. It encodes CASSLPAGEGPLHF.

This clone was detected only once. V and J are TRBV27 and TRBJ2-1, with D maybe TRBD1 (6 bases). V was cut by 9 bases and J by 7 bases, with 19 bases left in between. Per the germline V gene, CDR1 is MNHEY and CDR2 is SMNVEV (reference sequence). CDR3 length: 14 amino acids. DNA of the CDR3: TGTGCCAGTACTCCCCGGGACACTAAAAATGAGCAGTTCTTC. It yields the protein CASTPRDTKNEQFF.

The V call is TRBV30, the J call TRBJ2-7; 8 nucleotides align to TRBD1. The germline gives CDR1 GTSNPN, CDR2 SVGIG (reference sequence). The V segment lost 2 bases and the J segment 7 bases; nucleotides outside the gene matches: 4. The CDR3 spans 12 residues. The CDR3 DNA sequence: TGTGCCTGGAGTCGGACAGGGAAAGAGCAGTACTTC. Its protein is CAWSRTGKEQYF.

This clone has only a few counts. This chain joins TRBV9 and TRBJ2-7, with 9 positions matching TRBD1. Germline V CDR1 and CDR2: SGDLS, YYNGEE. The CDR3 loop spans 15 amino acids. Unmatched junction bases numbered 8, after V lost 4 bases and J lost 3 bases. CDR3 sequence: CASSRGPGQGYEQYF. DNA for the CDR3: TGTGCCAGCAGCAGGGGTCCGGGACAGGGCTACGAGCAGTACTTC.

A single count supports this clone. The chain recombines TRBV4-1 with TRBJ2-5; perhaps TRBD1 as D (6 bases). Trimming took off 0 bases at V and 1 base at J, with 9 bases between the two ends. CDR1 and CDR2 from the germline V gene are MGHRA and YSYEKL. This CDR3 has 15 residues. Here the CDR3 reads CASSQDRGTQETQYF. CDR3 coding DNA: TGCGCCAGCAGCCAAGATAGGGGGACCCAAGAGACCCAGTACTTC.

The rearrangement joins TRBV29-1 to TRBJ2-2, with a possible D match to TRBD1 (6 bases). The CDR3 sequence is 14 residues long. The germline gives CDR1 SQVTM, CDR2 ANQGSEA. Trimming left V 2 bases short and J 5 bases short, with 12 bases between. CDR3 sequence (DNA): TGCAGCGTTGAACCTGGGGGCCATACCGGGGAGCTGTTTTTT. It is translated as CSVEPGGHTGELFF.

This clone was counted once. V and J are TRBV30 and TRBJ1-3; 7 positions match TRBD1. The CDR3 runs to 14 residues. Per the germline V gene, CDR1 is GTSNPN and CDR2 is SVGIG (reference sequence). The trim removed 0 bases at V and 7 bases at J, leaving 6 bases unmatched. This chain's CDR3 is CAWSVTTGANTIYF. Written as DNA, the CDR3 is TGTGCCTGGAGTGTAACAACAGGGGCGAACACCATATATTTT.

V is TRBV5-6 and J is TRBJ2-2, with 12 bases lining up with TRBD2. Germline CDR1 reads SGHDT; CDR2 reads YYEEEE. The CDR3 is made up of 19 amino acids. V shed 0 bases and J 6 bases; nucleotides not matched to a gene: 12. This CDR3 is CASSLALAGGPRIPGELFF. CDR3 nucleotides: TGTGCCAGCAGCTTGGCGCTAGCGGGGGGGCCAAGGATCCCCGGGGAGCTGTTTTTT.

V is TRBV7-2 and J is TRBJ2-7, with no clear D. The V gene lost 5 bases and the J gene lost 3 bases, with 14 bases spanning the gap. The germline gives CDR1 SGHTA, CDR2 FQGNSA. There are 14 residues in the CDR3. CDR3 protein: CASSVPRANYEQYF. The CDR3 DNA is TGTGCCAGCAGCGTCCCCCGAGCCAACTACGAGCAGTACTTC.

The CDR3 DNA reads TGTGCCAGCAGCTTAGGTAGCGGGGGGCCGGAGACCCAGTACTTC. It translates to CASSLGSGGPETQYF. V usage is TRBV7-2 and J usage is TRBJ2-5, with TRBD2 identical over 10 bases. The CDR3 spans 15 residues. Trimming cost V 1 base and J 5 bases; bases outside gene matches: 4. Germline V gives CDR1 SGHTA, CDR2 FQGNSA. Full variable domain (rest looked up from reference TRBV7-2 and TRBJ2-5): GAGVSQSPSNKVTEKGKDVELRCDPISGHTALYWYRQSLGQGLEFLIYFQGNSAPDKSGLPSDRFSAERTGGSVSTLTIQRTQQEDSAVYLCASSLGSGGPETQYFGPGTRLLVL.

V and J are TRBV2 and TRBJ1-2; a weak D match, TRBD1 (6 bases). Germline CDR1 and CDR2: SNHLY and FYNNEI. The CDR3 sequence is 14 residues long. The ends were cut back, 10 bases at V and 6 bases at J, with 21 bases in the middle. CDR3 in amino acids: CATGVQGSTDGYTF. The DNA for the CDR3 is TGTGCCACCGGGGTACAGGGCAGTACCGATGGCTACACCTTC. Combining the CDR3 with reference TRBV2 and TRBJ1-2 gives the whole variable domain EPEVTQTPSHQVTQMGQEVILRCVPISNHLYFYWYRQILGQKVEFLVSFYNNEISEKSEIFDDQFSVERPDGSNFTLKIRSTKLEDSAMYFCATGVQGSTDGYTFGSGTRLTVV.

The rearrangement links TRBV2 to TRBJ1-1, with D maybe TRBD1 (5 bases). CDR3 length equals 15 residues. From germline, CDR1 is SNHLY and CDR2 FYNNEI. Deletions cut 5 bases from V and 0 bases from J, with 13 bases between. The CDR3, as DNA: TGTGCCAGCAGTTCAGACCAGGGAATGAACACTGAAGCTTTCTTT. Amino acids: CASSSDQGMNTEAFF.

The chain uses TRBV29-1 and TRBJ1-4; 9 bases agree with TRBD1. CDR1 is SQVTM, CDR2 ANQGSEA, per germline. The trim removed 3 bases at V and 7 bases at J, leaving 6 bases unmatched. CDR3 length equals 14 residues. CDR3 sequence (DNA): TGCAGCGTTGAGACCGGACAGGGGAGTGAAAAACTGTTTTTT. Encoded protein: CSVETGQGSEKLFF.

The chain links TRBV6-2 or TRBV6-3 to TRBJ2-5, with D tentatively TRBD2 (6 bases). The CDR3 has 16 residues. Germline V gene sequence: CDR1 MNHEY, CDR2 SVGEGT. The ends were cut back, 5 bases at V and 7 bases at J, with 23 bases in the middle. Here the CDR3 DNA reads TGTGCCAGCAGTGTTCGTGGGGGACTCGGCTCGGGGACCCAGTACTTC. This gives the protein CASSVRGGLGSGTQYF.

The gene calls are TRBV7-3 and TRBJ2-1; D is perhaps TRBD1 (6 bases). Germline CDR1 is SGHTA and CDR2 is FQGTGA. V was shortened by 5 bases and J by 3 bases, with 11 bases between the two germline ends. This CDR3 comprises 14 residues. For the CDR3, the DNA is TGTGCCAGCAGCCCCGACAGGAACTACAATGAGCAGTTCTTC. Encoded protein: CASSPDRNYNEQFF.